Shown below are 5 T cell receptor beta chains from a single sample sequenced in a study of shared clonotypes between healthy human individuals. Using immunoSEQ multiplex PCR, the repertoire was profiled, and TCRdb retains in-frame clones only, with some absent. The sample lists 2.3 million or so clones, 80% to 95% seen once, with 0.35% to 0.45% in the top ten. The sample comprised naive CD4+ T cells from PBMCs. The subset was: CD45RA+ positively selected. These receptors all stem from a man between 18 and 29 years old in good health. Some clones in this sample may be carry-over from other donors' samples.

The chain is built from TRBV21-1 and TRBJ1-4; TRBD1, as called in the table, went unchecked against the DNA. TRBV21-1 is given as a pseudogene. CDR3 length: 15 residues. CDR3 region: CASSAQGLPNEKLFF. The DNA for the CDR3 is TGTGCCAGCAGCGCCCAGGGGTTACCTAATGAAAAACTGTTTTTT.

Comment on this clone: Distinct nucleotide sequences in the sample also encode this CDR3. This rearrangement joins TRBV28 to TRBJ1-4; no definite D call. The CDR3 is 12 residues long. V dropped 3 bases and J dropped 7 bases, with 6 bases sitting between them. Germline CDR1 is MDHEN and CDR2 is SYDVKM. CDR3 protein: CASSFLGEKLFF. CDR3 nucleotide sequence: TGTGCCAGCAGTTTTCTAGGTGAAAAACTGTTTTTT. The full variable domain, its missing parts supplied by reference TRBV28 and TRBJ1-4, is DVKVTQSSRYLVKRTGEKVFLECVQDMDHENMFWYRQDPGLGLRLIYFSYDVKMKEKGDIPEGYSVSREKKERFSLILESASTNQTSMYLCASSFLGEKLFFGSGTQLSVL.

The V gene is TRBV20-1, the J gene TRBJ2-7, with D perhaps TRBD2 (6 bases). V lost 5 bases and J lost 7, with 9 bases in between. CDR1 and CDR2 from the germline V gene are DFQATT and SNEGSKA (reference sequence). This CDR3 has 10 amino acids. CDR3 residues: CSASGGEQYF. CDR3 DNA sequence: TGCAGTGCTTCAGGAGGGGAGCAGTACTTC.

CDR3 region: CASITGGSNYGYTF. The CDR3 region has the DNA TGTGCCAGCATTACAGGGGGGTCTAACTATGGCTACACCTTC. The rearrangement joins TRBV2 to TRBJ1-2; TRBD1 matches at 8 bases. With 7 bases clipped from V and 0 bases from J, the junction kept 4 bases outside the gene matches. CDR1 is SNHLY, CDR2 FYNNEI, per germline. This CDR3 contains 14 residues.

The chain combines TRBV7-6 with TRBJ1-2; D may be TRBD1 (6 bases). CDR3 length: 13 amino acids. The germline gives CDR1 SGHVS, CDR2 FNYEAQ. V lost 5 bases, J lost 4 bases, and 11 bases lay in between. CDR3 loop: CASSPGQPYGYTF. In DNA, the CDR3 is TGTGCCAGCAGCCCCGGACAGCCCTATGGCTACACCTTC.